The source of this T cell receptor beta chain is a study of T cell responses to AZD1222 COVID-19 vaccine. On the study more broadly: Pooled samples include second doses given at about 4 or 12 weeks. General study results and limits: Vaccine-associated CD4 TCRs spanned spike, dominant at 160-218 and 743-854.

CDR3 size: 15 residues. Germline values: CDR1 LGHNA, CDR2 YNFKEQ. The ends were cut back, 0 bases at V and 5 bases at J, with 13 bases in the middle. Libraries were prepared by immunoSEQ multiplex PCR; TCRdb keeps only in-frame clonotypes and omits some of them. The table lists approximately 110,000 clones, around 85% of them singletons. Details on this clone: Its antigen is not known.

The V gene is TRBV4-2, the J gene TRBJ1-2, with D maybe TRBD1 (5 bases). This clonotype was obtained from an adult in good health. Here the sequenced sample was peripheral blood, taken on day 0 of AZD1222 vaccination. The CDR3, as DNA: TGTGCCAGCAGCCAAGATTTCTCTACAGGTTATGGCTACACCTTC. This codes for CASSQDFSTGYGYTF.